This T cell receptor (beta chain) was obtained from a study of neoadjuvant nivolumab and ipilimumab in lung cancer. The table came from immunoSEQ multiplex PCR; TCRdb's copy has only in-frame clones and leaves some out. Of about 4,000 clones detected, 60% to 80% appear once; the ten largest clones hold approximately 1.4%. Specimen: peripheral blood, collected after neoadjuvant nivolumab, alone or with ipilimumab, at or shortly before surgery. The source of this sequence is an adult with non-small cell lung cancer.

CDR3 in DNA: TGTGCCAGCAAAGGGGGAGCAGGGGATCCCTACGAGCAGTACTTC. Translating it yields CASKGGAGDPYEQYF. This sequence joins TRBV28 and TRBJ2-7; possible D gene TRBD1, 6 bases. Germline lookup yields CDR1 MDHEN and CDR2 SYDVKM. V lost 7 bases and J 2 bases, leaving 18 bases between the germline ends. There are 15 residues in the CDR3.